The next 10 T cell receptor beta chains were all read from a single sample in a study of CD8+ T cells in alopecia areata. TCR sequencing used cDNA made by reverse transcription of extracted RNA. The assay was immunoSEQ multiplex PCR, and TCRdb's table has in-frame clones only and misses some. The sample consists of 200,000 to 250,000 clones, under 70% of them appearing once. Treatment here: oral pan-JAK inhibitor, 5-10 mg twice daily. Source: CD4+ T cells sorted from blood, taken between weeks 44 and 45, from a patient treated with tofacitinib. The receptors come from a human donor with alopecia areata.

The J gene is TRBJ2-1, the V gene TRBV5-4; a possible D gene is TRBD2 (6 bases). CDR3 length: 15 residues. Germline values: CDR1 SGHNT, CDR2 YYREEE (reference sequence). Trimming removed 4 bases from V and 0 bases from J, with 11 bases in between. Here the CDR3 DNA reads TGTGCCAGCAGCGCGGGGTCTAGCTCCTACAATGAGCAGTTCTTC. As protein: CASSAGSSSYNEQFF. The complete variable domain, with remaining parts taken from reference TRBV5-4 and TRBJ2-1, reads ETGVTQSPTHLIKTRGQQVTLRCSSQSGHNTVSWYQQALGQGPQFIFQYYREEENGRGNFPPRFSGLQFPNYSSELNVNALELDDSALYLCASSAGSSSYNEQFFGPGTRLTVL.

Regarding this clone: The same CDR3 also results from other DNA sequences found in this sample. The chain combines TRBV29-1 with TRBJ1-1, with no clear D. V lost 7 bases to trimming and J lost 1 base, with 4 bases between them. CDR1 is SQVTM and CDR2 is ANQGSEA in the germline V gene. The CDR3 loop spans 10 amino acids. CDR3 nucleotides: TGCAGCGGCCGGAACACTGAAGCTTTCTTT. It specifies CSGRNTEAFF.

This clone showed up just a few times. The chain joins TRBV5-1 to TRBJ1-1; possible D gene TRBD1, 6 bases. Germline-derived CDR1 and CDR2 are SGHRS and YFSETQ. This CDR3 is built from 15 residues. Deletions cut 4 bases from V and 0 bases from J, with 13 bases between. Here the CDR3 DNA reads TGCGCCAGCAGCGCAGGGGCGGGATTGAACACTGAAGCTTTCTTT. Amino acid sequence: CASSAGAGLNTEAFF.

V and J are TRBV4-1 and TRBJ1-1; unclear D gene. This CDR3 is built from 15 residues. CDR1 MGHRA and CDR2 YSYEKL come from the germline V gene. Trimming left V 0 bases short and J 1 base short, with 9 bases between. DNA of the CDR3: TGCGCCAGCAGCCAAGATGGGAAACGGAACACTGAAGCTTTCTTT. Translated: CASSQDGKRNTEAFF.

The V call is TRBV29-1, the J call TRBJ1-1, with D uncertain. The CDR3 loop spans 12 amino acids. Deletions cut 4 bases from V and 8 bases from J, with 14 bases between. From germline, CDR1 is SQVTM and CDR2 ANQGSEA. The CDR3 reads CSVVRMEGEAFF. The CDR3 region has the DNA TGCAGCGTTGTGCGTATGGAGGGAGAAGCTTTCTTT.

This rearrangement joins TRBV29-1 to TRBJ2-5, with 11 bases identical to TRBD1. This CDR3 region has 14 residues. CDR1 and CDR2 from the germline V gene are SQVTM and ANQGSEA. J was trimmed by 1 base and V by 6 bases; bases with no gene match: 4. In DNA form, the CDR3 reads TGCAGCGTCGGACAGGGGGCTTTCCAAGAGACCCAGTACTTC. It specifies CSVGQGAFQETQYF.

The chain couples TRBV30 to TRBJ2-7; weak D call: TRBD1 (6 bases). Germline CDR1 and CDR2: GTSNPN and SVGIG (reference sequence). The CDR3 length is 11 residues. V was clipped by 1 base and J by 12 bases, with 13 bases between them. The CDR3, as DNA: TGTGCCTGGAGTGCCCAGGGGTCGTCGTACTTC. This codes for CAWSAQGSSYF.

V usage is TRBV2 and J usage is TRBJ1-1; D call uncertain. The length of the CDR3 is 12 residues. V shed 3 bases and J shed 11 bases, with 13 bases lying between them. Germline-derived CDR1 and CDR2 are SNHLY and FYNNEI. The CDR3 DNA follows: TGTGCCAGCAGTGAGGGCCCGGGTTTGGCTTTCTTT. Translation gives CASSEGPGLAFF.

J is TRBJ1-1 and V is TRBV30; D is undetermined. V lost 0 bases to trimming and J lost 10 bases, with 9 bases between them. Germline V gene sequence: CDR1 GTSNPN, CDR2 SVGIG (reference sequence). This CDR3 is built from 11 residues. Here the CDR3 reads CAWSVGVRAFF. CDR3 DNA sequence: TGTGCCTGGAGTGTAGGAGTTAGAGCTTTCTTT.

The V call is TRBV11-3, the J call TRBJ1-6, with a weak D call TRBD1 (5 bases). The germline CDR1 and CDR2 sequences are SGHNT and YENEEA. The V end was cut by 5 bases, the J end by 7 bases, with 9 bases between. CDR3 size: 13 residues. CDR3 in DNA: TGTGCCAGCAGCGCCCGACAGAATTCACCCCTCCACTTT. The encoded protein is CASSARQNSPLHF.